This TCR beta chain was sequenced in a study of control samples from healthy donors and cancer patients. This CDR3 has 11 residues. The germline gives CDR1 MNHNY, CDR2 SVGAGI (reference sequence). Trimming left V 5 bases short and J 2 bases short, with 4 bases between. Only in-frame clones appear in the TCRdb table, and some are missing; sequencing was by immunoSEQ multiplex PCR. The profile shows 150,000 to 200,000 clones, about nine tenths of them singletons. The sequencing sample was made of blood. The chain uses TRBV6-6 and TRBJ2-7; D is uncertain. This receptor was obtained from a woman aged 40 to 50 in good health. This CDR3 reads CASSHTYEQYF. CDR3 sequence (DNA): TGTGCCAGCAGTCACACCTACGAGCAGTACTTC.